Listed below are T cell receptor beta chains from one sample, sequenced in a study of blood T cell repertoires in COVID-19. Clones were sequenced by immunoSEQ multiplex PCR, and TCRdb holds only the in-frame ones, with some missing. Here the sample spans approximately 200,000 clones, roughly 84% being singletons. The specimen sequenced was PBMCs or T cells enriched from blood (not recorded which). All receptors derive from a man in his forties who had recovered from COVID-19. Both conserved end residues are part of each CDR3. Fields, in order: clone size, J gene, D gene, V gene, CDR3 DNA, CDR3 protein. The D gene is left open where the match is weak. Clone size is given for some rows only: seen once, a few or many times, or a class if the clone is expanded.

size: once; J: TRBJ1-1; D: .; V: TRBV5-1; DNA: TGCGCCAGCAGCCCGAGCGGGGGGGAAAACACTGAAGCTTTCTTT; CDR3: CASSPSGGENTEAFF
size: .; J: TRBJ2-1; D: .; V: TRBV7-8; DNA: TGTGCCAGCAAGGGGCGCCTAGCGCCATACAATGAGCAGTTCTTC; CDR3: CASKGRLAPYNEQFF
size: .; J: TRBJ1-5; D: TRBD1; V: TRBV5-5; DNA: TGTGCCAGCAGCCACCGGGACAGGGGAAGATATCAGCCCCAGCATTTT; CDR3: CASSHRDRGRYQPQHF
size: .; J: TRBJ1-2; D: .; V: TRBV6-6; DNA: TGTGCCAGCAGTTACGAGGACTATGGCTACACCTTC; CDR3: CASSYEDYGYTF
size: .; J: TRBJ2-3; D: .; V: TRBV28; DNA: TGTGCCAGCAGTCCCTGGGGCAGGGACACAGATACGCAGTATTTT; CDR3: CASSPWGRDTDTQYF
size: .; J: TRBJ2-3; D: .; V: TRBV5-5; DNA: TGTGCCAGCAGCTTCGCGACAGGCACAGATACGCAGTATTTT; CDR3: CASSFATGTDTQYF
size: .; J: TRBJ2-2; D: .; V: TRBV29-1; DNA: TGCAGCGTTGTGTTCCGTCGTTGGGGGGACACCGGGGAGCTGTTTTTT; CDR3: CSVVFRRWGDTGELFF
size: .; J: TRBJ2-7; D: TRBD1; V: TRBV11-2; DNA: TGTGCCAGCAGCCTCCCGACAGGGAGCTACGAGCAGTACTTC; CDR3: CASSLPTGSYEQYF
size: .; J: TRBJ1-4; D: .; V: TRBV7-9; DNA: TGTGCCAGCAGCTTAGCGACGGGGACAATCGAAAAACTGTTTTTT; CDR3: CASSLATGTIEKLFF
size: .; J: TRBJ2-5; D: TRBD2; V: TRBV4-3; DNA: TGCGCCAGCAGCCAAGAAAGAAAACGGGGGCTAGCGGGGGCACAAGAGACCCAGTACTTC; CDR3: CASSQERKRGLAGAQETQYF
size: once; J: TRBJ1-2; D: .; V: TRBV9; DNA: TGTGCCAGCAGCCCAGAAACAGGGTTCGGTGGCTACACCTTC; CDR3: CASSPETGFGGYTF
size: .; J: TRBJ2-5; D: TRBD2; V: TRBV7-2; DNA: TGTGCCAGCAGCTTCGTCCCCGGGACTAGCGGGGGTGCCCAGTACTTC; CDR3: CASSFVPGTSGGAQYF
size: .; J: TRBJ2-3; D: TRBD1; V: TRBV24-1; DNA: TGTGCCACCAGTGATTTAGGGACAGGGGCAGATACGCAGTATTTT; CDR3: CATSDLGTGADTQYF
size: .; J: TRBJ2-4; D: TRBD1; V: TRBV3-1/TRBV3-2; DNA: TGTGCCAGCAGCCCACAGGGGCTAGCCAAAAACATTCAGTACTTC; CDR3: CASSPQGLAKNIQYF
size: once; J: TRBJ1-4; D: TRBD1; V: TRBV28; DNA: TGTGCCAGCAGGAACACTGGGGACAGTGGCGAAAAACTGTTTTTT; CDR3: CASRNTGDSGEKLFF
size: .; J: TRBJ1-2; D: .; V: TRBV5-1; DNA: TGCGCCAGCAGCTTGGACAGGGACTATGGCTACACCTTC; CDR3: CASSLDRDYGYTF
size: .; J: TRBJ1-6; D: TRBD1; V: TRBV6-6; DNA: TGTGCCAGCAGCTACGAAGACAGGGGTTCACCCCTCCACTTT; CDR3: CASSYEDRGSPLHF
size: .; J: TRBJ1-6; D: TRBD1; V: TRBV6-5; DNA: TGTGCCAGCATGCCGGGACAGAGGAATTCACCCCTCCACTTT; CDR3: CASMPGQRNSPLHF
size: few; J: TRBJ1-2; D: .; V: TRBV24-1; DNA: TGTGCCACCAATCAGGGAGGGGAGCGCTATGGCTACACCTTC; CDR3: CATNQGGERYGYTF
size: .; J: TRBJ2-1; D: TRBD2; V: TRBV30; DNA: TGTGCCTGGAGTCTAGCGGGGTACAATGAGCAGTTCTTC; CDR3: CAWSLAGYNEQFF
size: .; J: TRBJ1-2; D: TRBD1; V: TRBV30; DNA: TGTGCCTGGAGACAATGGGACAGGGATCACTATGGCTACACCTTC; CDR3: CAWRQWDRDHYGYTF
size: few; J: TRBJ1-1; D: .; V: TRBV10-3; DNA: TGTGCCATCAGGCAGGGGACGGACACTGAAGCTTTCTTT; CDR3: CAIRQGTDTEAFF
size: many; J: TRBJ2-3; D: .; V: TRBV6-4; DNA: TGTGCCAGCAGTGACTCTCGGAGCAGCACAGATACGCAGTATTTT; CDR3: CASSDSRSSTDTQYF
size: .; J: TRBJ1-1; D: .; V: TRBV15; DNA: TGTGCCACCAGCAGAGAGAGTGGCAGGGTGAGGAACACTGAAGCTTTCTTT; CDR3: CATSRESGRVRNTEAFF
size: .; J: TRBJ1-4; D: .; V: TRBV5-1; DNA: TGCGCCAGCAGCTTGGCCCGGGGTACTAATGAAAAACTGTTTTTT; CDR3: CASSLARGTNEKLFF
size: few; J: TRBJ2-3; D: .; V: TRBV28; DNA: TGTGCCAGCAGTTTAACATACGGTCTGGCGGTGTACGGCACAGATACGCAGTATTTT; CDR3: CASSLTYGLAVYGTDTQYF
size: .; J: TRBJ2-7; D: .; V: TRBV4-3; DNA: TGCGCCAGCAGCCAAGGTGTAACGGACAGTCCCTACGAGCAGTACTTC; CDR3: CASSQGVTDSPYEQYF